A selection of T cell receptor beta chains follows, all from one sample in a study of CD8 T cells in ankylosing spondylitis. Each CDR3 protein gets one entry after TCRdb re-called the 5' RACE reads with MiXCR. Of 150,000 to 200,000 distinct CDR3 sequences in the sample, around 10% were seen once. The sequencing input was blood, either unsorted or a sorted T cell fraction (not recorded which). The receptors were sampled from a male donor with ankylosing spondylitis or in good health (not recorded which). The conserved cysteine and the conserved F or W are not part of the CDR3 here.

TRBV7-9,ASSPQHPDTQY
TRBV12-3/TRBV12-4,ASSFRLAGGPGYNEQF
TRBV12-3/TRBV12-4,ASSSGGPEQY
TRBV6-5,ASSYDKPTDTQY
TRBV20-1,SPPLTGPNYGYT
TRBV6-2/TRBV6-3,ASTRAGISYEQY
TRBV3-1,ARTQGGIQPQH
TRBV7-8,ASSWDSNTEAF
TRBV20-1,SAIHDRLYEQY
TRBV5-1,ASSLAGPSSYNSPLH
TRBV20-1,SCQGRALYNEQF
TRBV6-5,ASRDRLGEQY
TRBV7-2,ASSLGTSAFGEQF
TRBV4-2,ASSQEGTGRGRYNEQF
TRBV25-1,ASSLTGTGVTGELF
TRBV5-1,ASSPGLTYNEQF
TRBV7-9,ASSSGGRVDTQY
TRBV20-1,SAREVTSSYEQY
TRBV9,ASSVARDRGRTGELF
TRBV12-3/TRBV12-4,ASSLAGSGYT
TRBV7-8,ASSLDSQLDTGELF
TRBV4-2,ASSQAWAGKKDYEQY
TRBV7-6,ASSLAPGGAQETQY
TRBV5-6,ASSSGTGGSPLH
TRBV11-2,ASTLRSYEQY
TRBV10-3,AISEEGIYNSPLH
TRBV5-1,ASSFKGERETQY
TRBV20-1,SALDRLGPEAF
TRBV6-1,ASKPTDRSGAF